This T cell receptor beta chain was found in a study of control samples from healthy donors and cancer patients. Looked up from germline, CDR1 is KGHSH and CDR2 is LQKENI. Trimming at V came to 4 bases and at J to 6 bases, leaving 9 bases not matched to a gene. This CDR3 contains 16 residues. Assay used: immunoSEQ multiplex PCR; TCRdb lists only in-frame clones, some missing. The table includes about 55,000 clones, 90% to 95% detected once. This TCR was sampled from a man younger than 40 in good health. The chain recombines TRBV18 with TRBJ1-5, with 10 nucleotides matching TRBD1. The sample comprised blood. CDR3 in DNA: TGTGCCAGCTCACAGAGGACAGGGGGGGTTATTCAGCCCCAGCATTTT. Translating it yields CASSQRTGGVIQPQHF.